This TCR beta chain stems from a study of cytomegalovirus exposure and HLA in healthy donors. Study-wide findings and caveats: Some segments of the V type, notably TRBV6-2 and TRBV6-3, were excluded as indistinguishable.

The PCR made use of 60 Vbeta and 13 Jbeta primers. Using immunoSEQ multiplex PCR, the repertoire was profiled, and TCRdb retains in-frame clones only, with some absent. This sample's clone table lists about 200,000 clones. About this clone itself: The antigen remains unidentified.

The CDR3 covers 18 residues. Per the germline V gene, CDR1 is SNHLY and CDR2 is FYNNEI. V dropped 5 bases and J dropped 0; count of bases not matched to a gene: 8. The sequenced material came from PBMCs. This clonotype was obtained from a woman in her 30s in good health and CMV-seropositive. V is TRBV2 and J is TRBJ2-7, with 15 positions matching TRBD2. This CDR3 reads CASSTAGTSGGSSYEQYF. As DNA, the CDR3 is TGTGCCAGCAGTACCGCCGGGACTAGCGGGGGGAGCTCCTACGAGCAGTACTTC.